What follows describes a single TCR beta chain. Its target antigen remains unknown. No base-level quality is on record; no much larger clone is a single base apart. The data belong to a study of blood T cell repertoires in COVID-19 (TCRdb year 2020). Regarding the study in general: The collaborator samples originated in the United States, Italy and Spain and spanned the acute and convalescent phases of COVID-19. The prospective study material was composed of cDNA or gDNA derived from T cells, B-cell-depleted T cells, or PBMCs. Subjects who had been exposed to COVID-19, were actively infected with it, or had recovered from it provided the deeply sampled blood TCRbeta repertoires that made up the dataset. A freely available public database, intended as a resource for researchers studying the immune response to SARS-CoV-2, is where the repertoires were released. The samples were drawn from two sources: the first 160 participants of the ongoing ImmuneRACE study, and 1,000 to 1,500 subjects contributed by 6 global collaborators. The sample metadata nearly always contained a de-identified subject ID, COVID-19 status, age in years and sex. Where HLA class I and class II types were available, the types were taken from metadata supplied by the sample provider, not from assay-based typing.

Beyond this particular receptor, the publication reports: The amount of clinical and demographic metadata varied by source and participant and was provided uncurated.

Participants in the prospective study were enrolled through a virtual design, were aged roughly 18 to 100 years, and lived in under 25 United States geographic areas. To assign participants to cohorts, the prospective study relied on clinical history that participants themselves reported in a screening survey and a study questionnaire. Recovered participants in ImmuneRACE Cohort 3 were defined as having two consecutive negative NP/OP PCR tests, clearance from a healthcare professional, or resolution of symptoms. In the prospective study, mobile phlebotomists collected whole blood, serum and a nasopharyngeal or oropharyngeal swab from each participant. Prospective study participants could optionally give additional blood draws and questionnaires over an approximately two-month period. Before DNA extraction, blood samples from the prospective study were shipped at room temperature or frozen. TCRbeta CDR3 regions were amplified from genomic DNA by means of the immunoSEQ Assay, a bias-controlled multiplex PCR. In the paper's pipeline: The number of nucleated cells in each sample was estimated by amplification of reference gene primers within the assay. To quantify the absolute abundance of each unique TCRbeta CDR3 rearrangement, sequence reads were collapsed and filtered. For each sample, productive Simpson clonality was calculated as the square root of Simpson's diversity index across productive rearrangements. The table comes from immuneACCESS by way of TCRdb, which keeps in-frame sequences with V and J called. Part of the clones is missing from these tables; in studies checked, under half for an unresolved V gene and the rest for unknown reasons. V, J and clone size derive from that table, while D and trimming were established from the DNA sequence. The sample table shows 200,000 to 250,000 clones, and around 80% are seen once. About 1.8% of the sample goes to the ten largest clones.

The receptor comes from a man in his 60s who had recovered from COVID-19. Material for sequencing was PBMCs or T cells enriched from blood (not recorded which).

The CDR3 protein is CSVRGQGLVTEAFF. The bases are TGCAGCGTCCGGGGACAGGGTTTAGTTACTGAAGCTTTCTTT. The chain is assembled from TRBV29-1 and TRBJ1-1; 9 of the junction bases match TRBD1. The CDR3 contains 14 residues, cysteine and phenylalanine counted. The kept DNA is CDR3 alone, 42 bases in frame from the first base. CDR1 and CDR2 are read off the germline V gene as SQVTM and ANQGSEA. From V the trimming removes 6 bases and from J it removes 5 bases, while the gene matches leave 10 bases of the junction unaccounted for.